These 32 T cell receptor beta chains share one sample of origin, sequenced in a study of OX40 agonist ivuxolimab in advanced cancers. Produced via immunoSEQ multiplex PCR; TCRdb's table is partial and in-frame only. The profile shows tens of thousands of clones, roughly 90% of them singletons. The sample in question was CD4+ or CD8+ T cells sorted from blood, obtained in a trial of the OX40 agonist ivuxolimab. The receptor set was obtained from an adult with an advanced solid tumor such as melanoma, head and neck, liver or kidney cancer.

With respect to this clone: A read error may account for a junction end that differs from germline. For the CDR3, the DNA is TGTGCCAGCAGCGAAGCACAGGGCGGAGTCGTTACGGCCTTCGGCTACACCTTC. Encoded protein: CASSEAQGGVVTAFGYTF. The genes are TRBV2 and TRBJ1-2; D is perhaps TRBD1 (6 bases). The V gene's germline CDR1 is SNHLY and CDR2 FYNNEI. This CDR3 spans 18 amino acids.

The chain uses TRBV9 and TRBJ2-2, with D perhaps being TRBD1 or TRBD2 (5 bases each). Germline V gene sequence: CDR1 SGDLS, CDR2 YYNGEE. The CDR3 has 16 amino acids. Trimming stripped 2 bases from V and 0 bases from J, with 11 bases between. Here the CDR3 reads CASSVRGRPNTGELFF. The CDR3 DNA follows: TGTGCCAGCAGCGTCCGGGGACGGCCGAACACCGGGGAGCTGTTTTTT.

This clone was detected once. The chain recombines TRBV14 with TRBJ2-2; 9 bases fit TRBD1. After removal of 0 bases from V and 4 bases from J, the junction contained 12 bases not matched to a gene. This CDR3 contains 19 residues. In germline, CDR1 is SGHDN, CDR2 FVKESK. CDR3 region: CASSQDPRAGQGITGELFF. CDR3 coding DNA: TGTGCCAGCAGCCAAGATCCTCGTGCGGGACAGGGTATCACCGGGGAGCTGTTTTTT.

The CDR3 nucleotides are TGTGCCAGCAGTCCTTTAGAAGAGCGCGGATTATCCTACGAGCAGTACTTC. It is translated as CASSPLEERGLSYEQYF. The chain has TRBV28 and TRBJ2-7; D remains unclear. With 5 bases removed from V and 1 base from J, the gap between germline ends came to 21 bases. Germline loops: CDR1 MDHEN, CDR2 SYDVKM. The CDR3 length is 17 residues. The whole variable domain, filled in from reference TRBV28 and TRBJ2-7, reads DVKVTQSSRYLVKRTGEKVFLECVQDMDHENMFWYRQDPGLGLRLIYFSYDVKMKEKGDIPEGYSVSREKKERFSLILESASTNQTSMYLCASSPLEERGLSYEQYFGPGTRLTVT.

The CDR3 nucleotides read TGTGCCGAGACCAGCGGGGGGCCTACAGATACGCAGTATTTT. Its translation: CAETSGGPTDTQYF. The chain joins TRBV30 to TRBJ2-3, with 9 nucleotides matching TRBD2. After removal of 8 bases from V and 3 bases from J, the junction contained 9 bases not matched to a gene. Germline-derived CDR1 and CDR2 are GTSNPN and SVGIG (reference sequence). The length of the CDR3 is 14 residues.

The chain carries TRBV4-1 and TRBJ2-5, with D possibly matching TRBD2 (6 bases). Germline loops: CDR1 MGHRA, CDR2 YSYEKL. The CDR3 extends over 17 amino acids. V lost 0 bases and J 7 bases, leaving 21 bases between the germline ends. The CDR3 DNA is TGCGCCAGCAGCCAAGATCCTTGGAGGGACCCTTTGGGGACCCAGTACTTC. It codes for CASSQDPWRDPLGTQYF.

The table lists this clone with a count of one. V and J are TRBV6-5 and TRBJ1-1; tentatively, D is TRBD1 (5 bases). The CDR3 is made up of 12 amino acids. V gave up 8 bases and J gave up 8 bases, with 15 bases separating them. Germline loops: CDR1 MNHEY, CDR2 SVGAGI. CDR3 bases: TGTGCCAGCGGCCTCGGGGGAGACGAAGCTTTCTTT. It encodes CASGLGGDEAFF.

V and J are TRBV7-8 and TRBJ1-2; 8 bases agree with TRBD1. CDR3 length: 17 amino acids. Trimming removed 4 bases from V and 0 bases from J; junction bases left unmatched: 10. Germline V gives CDR1 SGHVS, CDR2 FQNEAQ. This chain's CDR3 is CASSSLGQEQANYGYTF. DNA of the CDR3: TGTGCCAGCAGCTCGTTGGGACAGGAACAAGCTAACTATGGCTACACCTTC.

This rearrangement joins TRBV11-2 to TRBJ2-3; 8 bases align to TRBD2. CDR1 and CDR2 (germline): SGHAT, FQNNGV. The ends lost 1 base at V and 2 bases at J; junction bases unmatched: 8. The CDR3 totals 17 residues. CDR3 coding DNA: TGTGCCAGCAGCTTAGGAGGGGCGGGAGGATTCACAGATACGCAGTATTTT. This encodes CASSLGGAGGFTDTQYF.

The CDR3 here is CASSAKDEQFF. The CDR3 DNA sequence: TGCGCCAGCAGTGCCAAGGATGAGCAGTTCTTC. The chain combines TRBV10-1 with TRBJ2-1; D not resolved. Germline-derived CDR1 and CDR2 are WNHNN and SYGVQD (reference sequence). The CDR3 contains 11 residues. V lost 4 bases and J lost 8, with 6 bases in between.

This clone showed up just once. The rearrangement links TRBV11-2 to TRBJ2-3, with 7 bases lining up with TRBD2. Per the germline V gene, CDR1 is SGHAT and CDR2 is FQNNGV. J lost 6 bases, V lost 1 base, and 16 bases had no gene match. There are 18 residues in the CDR3. The CDR3 DNA reads TGTGCCAGCAGCTTAGCCCCCTTCCGAGGGAGGGCCGTGGATACGCAGTATTTT. This sequence encodes CASSLAPFRGRAVDTQYF.

This chain uses TRBV5-1 with TRBJ2-7; no clear D. V lost 0 bases to trimming and J lost 5 bases, with 12 bases between them. Germline loops: CDR1 SGHRS, CDR2 YFSETQ. The CDR3 is 14 residues long. The CDR3, as DNA: TGCGCCAGCAGCTTGGGAGTTGGACCGGACGAGCAGTACTTC. Residues: CASSLGVGPDEQYF.

This chain uses TRBV19 with TRBJ2-2; 11 bases match TRBD1. CDR1 and CDR2 (germline): LNHDA, SQIVND (reference sequence). CDR3 length: 15 amino acids. Germline trimming cut 5 bases from V and 7 bases from J; bases unmatched to any gene: 6. CDR3 sequence reads: CASSGTGGGNGELFF. CDR3 in DNA: TGTGCCAGTAGTGGGACAGGGGGTGGGAACGGGGAGCTGTTTTTT.

This chain connects TRBV9 to TRBJ2-4, with D tentatively TRBD2 (5 bases). This CDR3 is built from 14 residues. Germline assignment: CDR1 SGDLS and CDR2 YYNGEE. Trimming removed 4 bases from V and 1 base from J, with 9 bases in between. The CDR3 DNA is TGTGCCAGCAGCCCTTCTAGCGCCAAAAACATTCAGTACTTC. Protein: CASSPSSAKNIQYF.

The chain has TRBV6-5 and TRBJ2-7; tentative D call: TRBD1 (6 bases). CDR3 length equals 15 residues. The V gene's germline CDR1 is MNHEY and CDR2 SVGAGI. V was clipped by 5 bases and J by 0 bases, with 14 bases between them. The CDR3 spells CASSATPGHSYEQYF. The CDR3 DNA follows: TGTGCCAGCAGTGCGACGCCGGGACACTCCTACGAGCAGTACTTC.

The table lists this clone with a count of one. CDR3 sequence: CASSLVGGPDTQYF. For the CDR3, the DNA is TGCGCCAGCAGCTTGGTGGGGGGGCCAGATACGCAGTATTTT. The chain carries TRBV5-1 and TRBJ2-3, with D perhaps TRBD2 (7 bases). V was trimmed by 0 bases and J by 4 bases, leaving 9 bases between them. The germline CDR1 and CDR2 sequences are SGHRS and YFSETQ. CDR3 length equals 14 residues. Full variable domain (outside the CDR3, taken from reference TRBV5-1 and TRBJ2-3): KAGVTQTPRYLIKTRGQQVTLSCSPISGHRSVSWYQQTPGQGLQFLFEYFSETQRNKGNFPGRFSGRQFSNSRSEMNVSTLELGDSALYLCASSLVGGPDTQYFGPGTRLTVL.

This chain connects TRBV30 to TRBJ2-7; D might be TRBD2 (5 bases). The length of the CDR3 is 12 residues. The V gene's germline CDR1 is GTSNPN and CDR2 SVGIG (reference sequence). Trimming took 8 bases from V and 6 from J, leaving 17 bases between them. Here the CDR3 reads CAGDGVAGEQYF. The CDR3 nucleotides read TGTGCCGGAGACGGGGTAGCAGGCGAGCAGTACTTC.

The V and J genes are TRBV14 and TRBJ1-2; D remains ambiguous. Germline V gene data show CDR1 as SGHDN and CDR2 as FVKESK. This CDR3 has 13 amino acids. V was clipped by 0 bases and J by 8 bases, with 10 bases between them. The CDR3 nucleotides read TGTGCCAGCAGCCAAGATAAACCGGACGGCTACACCTTC. It yields the protein CASSQDKPDGYTF.

There are a few counts of this clone. The V gene is TRBV4-1, the J gene TRBJ1-1; TRBD1 aligns across 10 bases. V gave up 1 base and J gave up 10 bases; unmatched junction bases: 9. CDR3 length: 15 residues. Germline assignment: CDR1 MGHRA and CDR2 YSYEKL. CDR3 nucleotide sequence: TGCGCCAGCAGCCAAGGGGCGACAGGGGGCGGAAGAGCTTTCTTT. Amino acid sequence: CASSQGATGGGRAFF.

The V call is TRBV7-9, the J call TRBJ2-5; D is perhaps TRBD2 (7 bases). The germline V gene has CDR1 SEHNR and CDR2 FQNEAQ (reference sequence). The length of the CDR3 is 16 residues. The V gene lost 5 bases and the J gene lost 1 base, with 17 bases spanning the gap. CDR3 coding DNA: TGTGCCAGCAGCCCCTTTCAGGGAGGGGGCCAAGAGACCCAGTACTTC. Its translation is CASSPFQGGGQETQYF. Drawing the rest from reference TRBV7-9 and TRBJ2-5, the complete variable domain is DTGVSQNPRHKITKRGQNVTFRCDPISEHNRLYWYRQTLGQGPEFLTYFQNEAQLEKSRLLSDRFSAERPKGSFSTLEIQRTEQGDSAMYLCASSPFQGGGQETQYFGPGTRLLVL.

This chain links TRBV30 with TRBJ1-5; D is uncertain. Germline V lookup: CDR1 GTSNPN, CDR2 SVGIG (reference sequence). CDR3 size: 13 residues. V lost 2 bases and J 3 bases, leaving 8 bases between the germline ends. The CDR3 sequence is CAWSLYDNQPQHF. DNA for the CDR3: TGTGCCTGGAGTCTGTACGACAATCAGCCCCAGCATTTT.

The chain couples TRBV4-1 to TRBJ2-1, with 11 bases that match TRBD2. V gave up 4 bases and J gave up 6 bases; unmatched junction bases: 14. The CDR3 has 18 residues. Germline-derived CDR1 and CDR2 are MGHRA and YSYEKL. CDR3 sequence reads: CASSRREASGGLGNEQFF. In nucleotides, the CDR3 is TGCGCCAGCAGCCGAAGAGAGGCTAGCGGGGGGTTAGGCAATGAGCAGTTCTTC.

The CDR3 DNA follows: TGCGCCAGCAGCCAAATCGGACAGGGGGCCAAAGCTTTCTTT. Residues: CASSQIGQGAKAFF. V and J are TRBV4-3 and TRBJ1-1; 11 bases agree with TRBD1. Germline loops: CDR1 LGHNA, CDR2 YSLEER. The CDR3 length is 14 residues. V shed 2 bases, J shed 9 bases, and the junction held 5 bases outside the gene matches.

CDR3 in DNA: TGTGCCAGCAGTGAAGCGGGGACGTTAGCCGGGACCCAGTACTTC. Translating it yields CASSEAGTLAGTQYF. The gene calls are TRBV2 and TRBJ2-5, with D perhaps assigned TRBD1 or TRBD2 (5 bases each). Trimming removed 0 bases from V and 7 bases from J, with 15 bases in between. CDR3 size: 15 residues. CDR1 and CDR2 from the germline V gene are SNHLY and FYNNEI.

J is TRBJ2-2 and V is TRBV11-2; 9 nucleotides agree with TRBD2. V lost 0 bases and J lost 4; bases outside the gene matches: 6. Germline V gives CDR1 SGHAT, CDR2 FQNNGV. The CDR3 sequence is 17 residues long. Here the CDR3 reads CASSLERAGGFTGELFF. The CDR3 coding sequence is TGTGCCAGCAGCTTAGAGCGGGCGGGAGGGTTCACCGGGGAGCTGTTTTTT. The full variable domain, in which reference TRBV11-2 and TRBJ2-2 provide the parts outside the CDR3, is EAGVAQSPRYKIIEKRQSVAFWCNPISGHATLYWYQQILGQGPKLLIQFQNNGVVDDSQLPKDRFSAERLKGVDSTLKIQPAKLEDSAVYLCASSLERAGGFTGELFFGEGSRLTVL.

The chain carries TRBV19 and TRBJ2-4, with a possible D match to TRBD2 (6 bases). Germline CDR1 is LNHDA and CDR2 is SQIVND (reference sequence). V shed 3 bases and J shed 8 bases, with 11 bases lying between them. The CDR3 runs 13 residues. The CDR3 protein is CASSIRGWDIQYF. CDR3 coding DNA: TGTGCCAGTAGTATCCGGGGGTGGGACATTCAGTACTTC.

This chain connects TRBV4-1 to TRBJ2-1; the match to TRBD2 covers 9 bases. This CDR3 comprises 16 residues. J lost 8 bases, V lost 1 base, and 9 bases had no gene match. Per germline, CDR1 MGHRA and CDR2 YSYEKL. The CDR3 DNA follows: TGCGCCAGCAGCCAAGTTTTGACTAGCGGTTCCCATGAGCAGTTCTTC. This gives the protein CASSQVLTSGSHEQFF.

The chain is built from TRBV2 and TRBJ1-6; D is uncertain. This CDR3 comprises 15 residues. Trimming shortened V by 7 bases and J by 7 bases, and 17 bases separated the two germline ends. Per germline, CDR1 SNHLY and CDR2 FYNNEI. The CDR3 loop is CASIDPQVANSPLHF. CDR3 DNA sequence: TGTGCCAGCATCGATCCCCAGGTAGCGAATTCACCCCTCCACTTT.

The chain carries TRBV4-2 and TRBJ2-3; D is unresolved. The V and J ends lost 2 bases and 2 bases respectively, with 11 bases between them. CDR1 and CDR2 from the germline V gene are LGHNA and YNFKEQ. The CDR3 spans 15 residues. As DNA, the CDR3 is TGTGCCAGCAGCCAATCGGGCTTCCTCACAGATACGCAGTATTTT. It translates to CASSQSGFLTDTQYF.

This chain links TRBV2 with TRBJ1-4; 9 nucleotides line up with TRBD1. Germline CDR1 reads SNHLY; CDR2 reads FYNNEI. V gave up 6 bases and J gave up 7 bases; unmatched junction bases: 6. This CDR3 spans 14 amino acids. In DNA, the CDR3 is TGTGCCAGCAGGTTGACAGGGGGGATTGAAAAACTGTTTTTT. This encodes CASRLTGGIEKLFF.

The chain uses TRBV27 and TRBJ1-2; TRBD1 might be the D (6 bases). V lost 4 bases, J lost 5 bases, and 14 bases lay in between. The CDR3 is made up of 14 amino acids. Germline V gene lookup returns CDR1 MNHEY and CDR2 SMNVEV (reference sequence). CDR3 in amino acids: CASSSGGGPYGYTF. The CDR3, as DNA: TGTGCCAGCAGTTCTGGGGGGGGCCCTTATGGCTACACCTTC.

This clone appeared a few times. The chain is built from TRBV27 and TRBJ1-2; no clear D. The V end was cut by 3 bases, the J end by 3 bases, with 8 bases between. Germline loops: CDR1 MNHEY, CDR2 SMNVEV (reference sequence). The CDR3 loop spans 13 amino acids. The CDR3 reads CASSFGNYYGYTF. CDR3 nucleotides: TGTGCCAGCAGTTTCGGAAACTACTATGGCTACACCTTC.